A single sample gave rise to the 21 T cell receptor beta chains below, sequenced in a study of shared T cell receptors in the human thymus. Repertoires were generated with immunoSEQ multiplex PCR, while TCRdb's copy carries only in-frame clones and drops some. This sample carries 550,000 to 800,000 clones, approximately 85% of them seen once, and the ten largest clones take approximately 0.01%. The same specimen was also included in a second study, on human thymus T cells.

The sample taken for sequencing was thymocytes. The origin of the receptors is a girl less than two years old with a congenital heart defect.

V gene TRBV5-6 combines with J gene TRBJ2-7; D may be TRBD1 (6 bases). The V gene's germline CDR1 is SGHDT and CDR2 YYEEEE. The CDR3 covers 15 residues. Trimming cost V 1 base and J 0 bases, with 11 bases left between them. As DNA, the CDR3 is TGTGCCAGCAGCTTGTTTGACAGGCTCTCCTACGAGCAGTACTTC. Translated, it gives CASSLFDRLSYEQYF.

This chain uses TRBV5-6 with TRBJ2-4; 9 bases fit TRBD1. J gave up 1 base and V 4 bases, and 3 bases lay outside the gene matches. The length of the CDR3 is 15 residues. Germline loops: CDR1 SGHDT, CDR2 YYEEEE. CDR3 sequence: CASSQDRGAKNIQYF. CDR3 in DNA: TGTGCCAGCAGCCAGGACAGGGGTGCCAAAAACATTCAGTACTTC.

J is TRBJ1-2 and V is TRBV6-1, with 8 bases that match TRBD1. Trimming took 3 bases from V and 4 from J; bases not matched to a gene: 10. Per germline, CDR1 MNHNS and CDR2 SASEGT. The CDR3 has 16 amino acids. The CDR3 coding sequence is TGTGCCAGCAGTGATTTCCGTGCAGGACAGGGCTATGGCTACACCTTC. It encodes CASSDFRAGQGYGYTF.

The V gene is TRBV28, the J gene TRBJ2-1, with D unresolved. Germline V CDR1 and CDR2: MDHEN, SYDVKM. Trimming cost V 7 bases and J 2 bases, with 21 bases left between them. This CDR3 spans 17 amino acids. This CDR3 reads CASTPQFRGRTYNEQFF. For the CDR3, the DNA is TGTGCCAGCACCCCGCAGTTTCGCGGCCGTACCTACAATGAGCAGTTCTTC.

CDR3 amino acids: CASSSIPRTGCQPQHF. CDR3 DNA: TGTGCCAGCAGTTCCATCCCCCGGACAGGGTGTCAGCCCCAGCATTTT. This sequence joins TRBV27 and TRBJ1-5; TRBD1 agrees at 8 bases. Germline lookup yields CDR1 MNHEY and CDR2 SMNVEV (reference sequence). The junction had 11 bases not matched to a gene; V was cut back by 4 bases and J by 6 bases. The CDR3 sequence is 16 residues long.

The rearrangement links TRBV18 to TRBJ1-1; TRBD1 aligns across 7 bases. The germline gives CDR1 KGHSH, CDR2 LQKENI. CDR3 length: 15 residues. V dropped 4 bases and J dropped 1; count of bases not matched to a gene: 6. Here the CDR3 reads CASSRPGQPNTEAFF. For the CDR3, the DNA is TGTGCCAGCTCACGGCCGGGACAGCCGAACACTGAAGCTTTCTTT.

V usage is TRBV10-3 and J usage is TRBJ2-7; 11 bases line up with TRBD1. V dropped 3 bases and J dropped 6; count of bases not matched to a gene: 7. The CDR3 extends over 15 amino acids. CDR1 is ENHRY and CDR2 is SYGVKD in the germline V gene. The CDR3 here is CAISEGGQGAGEQYF. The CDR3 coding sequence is TGTGCCATCAGTGAAGGAGGACAGGGGGCCGGCGAGCAGTACTTC.

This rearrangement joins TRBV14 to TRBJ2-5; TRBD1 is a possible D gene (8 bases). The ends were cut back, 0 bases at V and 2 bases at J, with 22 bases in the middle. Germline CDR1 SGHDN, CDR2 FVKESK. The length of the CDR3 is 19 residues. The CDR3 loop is CASSQDSRSNRGGQETQYF. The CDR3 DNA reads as TGTGCCAGCAGCCAAGATAGTAGATCAAACAGGGGGGGACAAGAGACCCAGTACTTC. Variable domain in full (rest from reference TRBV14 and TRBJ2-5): EAGVTQFPSHSVIEKGQTVTLRCDPISGHDNLYWYRRVMGKEIKFLLHFVKESKQDESGMPNNRFLAERTGGTYSTLKVQPAELEDSGVYFCASSQDSRSNRGGQETQYFGPGTRLLVL.

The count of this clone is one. CDR3 protein: CASSLGQDEQYF. As DNA, the CDR3 is TGTGCCAGCAGCTTGGGCCAGGACGAGCAGTACTTC. This chain connects TRBV5-6 to TRBJ2-7; D gene uncertain. The CDR3 sequence is 12 residues long. CDR1 and CDR2 from the germline V gene are SGHDT and YYEEEE. V lost 0 bases, J lost 5 bases, and 6 bases lay in between.

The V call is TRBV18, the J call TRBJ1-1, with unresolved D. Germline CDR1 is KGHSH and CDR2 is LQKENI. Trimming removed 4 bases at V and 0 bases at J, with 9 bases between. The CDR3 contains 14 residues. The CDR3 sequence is CASSRETMNTEAFF. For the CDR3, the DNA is TGTGCCAGCTCACGAGAAACTATGAACACTGAAGCTTTCTTT.

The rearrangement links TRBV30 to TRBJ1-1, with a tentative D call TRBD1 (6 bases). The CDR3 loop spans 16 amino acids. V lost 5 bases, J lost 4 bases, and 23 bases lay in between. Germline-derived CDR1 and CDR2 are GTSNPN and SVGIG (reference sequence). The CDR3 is CAWLILQGVEGTEAFF. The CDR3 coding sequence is TGTGCCTGGCTGATTCTACAGGGAGTAGAGGGCACTGAAGCTTTCTTT.

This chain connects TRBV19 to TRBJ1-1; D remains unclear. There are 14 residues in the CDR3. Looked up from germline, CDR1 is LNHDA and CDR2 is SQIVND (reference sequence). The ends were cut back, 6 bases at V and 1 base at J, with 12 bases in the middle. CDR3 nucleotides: TGTGCCAGTAGAAGAATACGGGAGAACACTGAAGCTTTCTTT. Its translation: CASRRIRENTEAFF.

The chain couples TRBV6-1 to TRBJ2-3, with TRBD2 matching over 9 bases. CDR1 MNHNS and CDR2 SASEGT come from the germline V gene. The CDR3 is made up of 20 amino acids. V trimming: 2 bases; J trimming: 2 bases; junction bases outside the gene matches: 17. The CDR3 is CASSEIPRGGSFILTDTQYF. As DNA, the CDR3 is TGTGCCAGCAGTGAAATCCCGCGGGGGGGCTCATTCATTCTCACAGATACGCAGTATTTT.

CDR3 in DNA: TGTGCCAGCTCACCACCCCCCTCGAAAAGGTCTGCGGGGACCACTGAAGCTTTCTTT. This translates into CASSPPPSKRSAGTTEAFF. The chain links TRBV18 to TRBJ1-1; D is perhaps TRBD1 (5 bases). The V and J ends lost 0 bases and 4 bases respectively, with 24 bases between them. There are 19 residues in the CDR3. CDR1 KGHSH and CDR2 LQKENI come from the germline V gene.

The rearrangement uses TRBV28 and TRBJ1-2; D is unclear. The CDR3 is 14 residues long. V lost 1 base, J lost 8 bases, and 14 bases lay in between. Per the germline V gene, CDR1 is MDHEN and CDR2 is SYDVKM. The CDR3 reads CASSLFGVMRGYTF. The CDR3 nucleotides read TGTGCCAGCAGTTTATTCGGGGTCATGCGAGGCTACACCTTC.

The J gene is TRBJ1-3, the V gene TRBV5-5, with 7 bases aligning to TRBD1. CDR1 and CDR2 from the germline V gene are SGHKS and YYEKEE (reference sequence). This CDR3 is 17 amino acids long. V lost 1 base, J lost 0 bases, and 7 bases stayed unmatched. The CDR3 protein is CASSLRTGGRSGNTIYF. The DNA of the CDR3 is TGTGCCAGCAGCTTGAGGACAGGCGGACGCTCTGGAAACACCATATATTTT. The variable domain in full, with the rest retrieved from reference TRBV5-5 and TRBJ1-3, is DAGVTQSPTHLIKTRGQQVTLRCSPISGHKSVSWYQQVLGQGPQFIFQYYEKEERGRGNFPDRFSARQFPNYSSELNVNALLLGDSALYLCASSLRTGGRSGNTIYFGEGSWLTVV.

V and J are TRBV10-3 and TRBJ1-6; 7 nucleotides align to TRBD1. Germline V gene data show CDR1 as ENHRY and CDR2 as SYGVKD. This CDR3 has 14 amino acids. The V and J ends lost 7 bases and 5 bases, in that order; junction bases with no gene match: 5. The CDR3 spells CAITPGQHNSPLHF. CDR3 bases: TGTGCCATCACTCCGGGACAGCATAATTCACCCCTCCACTTT.

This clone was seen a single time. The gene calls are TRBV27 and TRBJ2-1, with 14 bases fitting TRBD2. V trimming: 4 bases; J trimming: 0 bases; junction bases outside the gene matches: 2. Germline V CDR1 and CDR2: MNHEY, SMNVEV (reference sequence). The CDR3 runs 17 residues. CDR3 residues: CASSWGTSGSSYNEQFF. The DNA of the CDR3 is TGTGCCAGCAGTTGGGGGACTAGCGGGAGCTCCTACAATGAGCAGTTCTTC.

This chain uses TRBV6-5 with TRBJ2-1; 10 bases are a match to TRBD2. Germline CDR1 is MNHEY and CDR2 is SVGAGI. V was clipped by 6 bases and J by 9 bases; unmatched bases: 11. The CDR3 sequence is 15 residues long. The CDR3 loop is CASSDSGGPPGEQFF. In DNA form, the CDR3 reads TGTGCCAGCAGCGATAGCGGGGGGCCCCCAGGTGAGCAGTTCTTC.

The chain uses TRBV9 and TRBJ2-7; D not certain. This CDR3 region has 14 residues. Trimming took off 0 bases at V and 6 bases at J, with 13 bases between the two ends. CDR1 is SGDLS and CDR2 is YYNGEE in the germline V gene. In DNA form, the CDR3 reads TGTGCCAGCAGCGTAGTACTAAGTTGGTGCGAGCAGTACTTC. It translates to CASSVVLSWCEQYF.

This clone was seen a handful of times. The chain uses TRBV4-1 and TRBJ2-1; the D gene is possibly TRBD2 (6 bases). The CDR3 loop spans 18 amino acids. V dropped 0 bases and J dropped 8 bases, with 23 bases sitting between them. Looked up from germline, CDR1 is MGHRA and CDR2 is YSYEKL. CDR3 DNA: TGCGCCAGCAGCCAAGATTTGTTTTCGGGGGACGAGGGAGATGAGCAGTTCTTC. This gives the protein CASSQDLFSGDEGDEQFF.